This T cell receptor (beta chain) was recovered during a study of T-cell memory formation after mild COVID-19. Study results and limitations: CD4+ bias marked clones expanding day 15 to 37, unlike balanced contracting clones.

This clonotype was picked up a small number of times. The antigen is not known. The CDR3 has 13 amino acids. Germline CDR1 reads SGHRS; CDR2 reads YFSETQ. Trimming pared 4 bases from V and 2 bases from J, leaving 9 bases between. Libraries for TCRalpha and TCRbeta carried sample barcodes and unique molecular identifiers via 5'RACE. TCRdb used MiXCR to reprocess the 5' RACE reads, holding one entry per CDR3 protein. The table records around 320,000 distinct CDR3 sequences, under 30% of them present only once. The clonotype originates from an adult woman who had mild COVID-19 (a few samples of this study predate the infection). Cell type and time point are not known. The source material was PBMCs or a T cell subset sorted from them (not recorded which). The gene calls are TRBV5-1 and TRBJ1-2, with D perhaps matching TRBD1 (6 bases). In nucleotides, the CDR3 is TGCGCCAGCAGCCGGGACACCAACTATGGCTACACCTTC. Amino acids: CASSRDTNYGYTF. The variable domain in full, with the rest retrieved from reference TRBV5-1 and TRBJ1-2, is KAGVTQTPRYLIKTRGQQVTLSCSPISGHRSVSWYQQTPGQGLQFLFEYFSETQRNKGNFPGRFSGRQFSNSRSEMNVSTLELGDSALYLCASSRDTNYGYTFGSGTRLTVV.